These T cell receptor beta chains were read from a single sample in a study of OX40 agonist ivuxolimab in advanced cancers. Data came from immunoSEQ multiplex PCR; TCRdb stores just in-frame clones and leaves some out. The sample shows 65,000 to 95,000 clones, roughly 87% of them seen only once. Sequencing was performed on CD4+ or CD8+ T cells sorted from blood, taken in a trial of the OX40 agonist ivuxolimab. Every receptor here comes from an adult with an advanced solid tumor such as melanoma, head and neck, liver or kidney cancer. Each CDR3 is given with its conserved first and last residue. The D gene is left open where the match is weak. Clone size is shown for a subset of rows, as once, few, many or a class of expanded clone.

J gene: TRBJ1-1
D gene: .
V gene: TRBV27
clone size: .
CDR3 DNA: TGTGCCAGCACCCAGGGCGGAAGGAACACTGAAGCTTTCTTT
CDR3 protein: CASTQGGRNTEAFF

J gene: TRBJ2-2
D gene: .
V gene: TRBV12-1
clone size: .
CDR3 DNA: TGTGCCAGCAGCTTTCACGGGACTAACACCGGGGAGCTGTTTTTT
CDR3 protein: CASSFHGTNTGELFF

J gene: TRBJ2-1
D gene: .
V gene: TRBV7-2
clone size: .
CDR3 DNA: TGTGCCAGCAGCTTAACGGGGGGCGGGTACAATGAGCAGTTCTTC
CDR3 protein: CASSLTGGGYNEQFF

J gene: TRBJ1-1
D gene: .
V gene: TRBV2
clone size: once
CDR3 DNA: TGTGCCAGCAGTGAACGGGGCCTTGAGAACACTGAAGCTTTCTTT
CDR3 protein: CASSERGLENTEAFF

J gene: TRBJ1-2
D gene: .
V gene: TRBV6-1
clone size: .
CDR3 DNA: TGTGCCAGCAGTGAATATACCAACTATGGCTACACCTTC
CDR3 protein: CASSEYTNYGYTF

J gene: TRBJ1-2
D gene: .
V gene: TRBV12-5
clone size: .
CDR3 DNA: TGTGCTAGTGGTTTGGTACTGTACAGGCTAAACTATGGCTACACCTTC
CDR3 protein: CASGLVLYRLNYGYTF

J gene: TRBJ2-5
D gene: .
V gene: TRBV19
clone size: .
CDR3 DNA: TGTGCCACCGAGGACACGGACCAAGAGACCCAGTACTTC
CDR3 protein: CATEDTDQETQYF

J gene: TRBJ1-2
D gene: .
V gene: TRBV28
clone size: .
CDR3 DNA: TGTGCCAGCAGTTTATGGGCCGTTGACAGTATCGATGGCTACACCTTC
CDR3 protein: CASSLWAVDSIDGYTF

J gene: TRBJ1-2
D gene: .
V gene: TRBV28
clone size: once
CDR3 DNA: TGTGCCAGCGAAAGTGGGGGGTTACGCGGCTACACCTTC
CDR3 protein: CASESGGLRGYTF

J gene: TRBJ2-1
D gene: TRBD2
V gene: TRBV18
clone size: few
CDR3 DNA: TGTGCCAGCTCACCACCGGGGACTAGCGACCCCTACAATGAGCGGTTCTTC
CDR3 protein: CASSPPGTSDPYNERFF

J gene: TRBJ2-2
D gene: .
V gene: TRBV19
clone size: .
CDR3 DNA: TGTGCCAGTAGTATTCAGGGGGGGAACACCGGGGAGCTGTTTTTT
CDR3 protein: CASSIQGGNTGELFF

J gene: TRBJ2-1
D gene: .
V gene: TRBV14
clone size: .
CDR3 DNA: TGTGCCAGCAGCCCTACCCTAGCCGGTGAGCAGTTCTTC
CDR3 protein: CASSPTLAGEQFF

J gene: TRBJ2-3
D gene: TRBD1
V gene: TRBV6-6
clone size: .
CDR3 DNA: TGTGCCAGTAACCCCCGACAGGGGAGGTATACAGATACGCAGTATTTT
CDR3 protein: CASNPRQGRYTDTQYF

J gene: TRBJ2-2
D gene: TRBD1
V gene: TRBV7-7
clone size: .
CDR3 DNA: TGTGCTAGCAGCCCAGGGACAGCCGTAACCGGGGAGCTGTTTTTT
CDR3 protein: CASSPGTAVTGELFF

J gene: TRBJ1-6
D gene: TRBD1
V gene: TRBV27
clone size: .
CDR3 DNA: TGTGCCACCGCGACAGGGGGCTTGAGTTCACCCCTCCACTTT
CDR3 protein: CATATGGLSSPLHF

J gene: TRBJ1-3
D gene: TRBD1
V gene: TRBV29-1
clone size: once
CDR3 DNA: TGCAGCGTACGAGAGGACAGGGCTGGAAACACCATATATTTT
CDR3 protein: CSVREDRAGNTIYF

J gene: TRBJ1-4
D gene: .
V gene: TRBV5-1
clone size: .
CDR3 DNA: TGCGCCAGCAGCTTGGCTACGGACGAGAGGGAAAAACTGTTTTTT
CDR3 protein: CASSLATDEREKLFF

J gene: TRBJ2-7
D gene: TRBD1
V gene: TRBV25-1
clone size: .
CDR3 DNA: TGTGCCAGCAGTGAATGGGACAGGGGGTTGAACGAGCAGTACTTC
CDR3 protein: CASSEWDRGLNEQYF

J gene: TRBJ2-3
D gene: TRBD1
V gene: TRBV10-1
clone size: .
CDR3 DNA: TGCGCCAGCAGCCCGGACAGGGATCGGACAGATACGCAGTATTTT
CDR3 protein: CASSPDRDRTDTQYF

J gene: TRBJ2-3
D gene: TRBD2
V gene: TRBV6-1
clone size: .
CDR3 DNA: TGTGCCAGCAGTGGGTACTCCGGGACTACTACGCAGTATTTT
CDR3 protein: CASSGYSGTTTQYF

J gene: TRBJ2-5
D gene: .
V gene: TRBV6-5
clone size: .
CDR3 DNA: TGTGCCAGCAGAGCCGACAGATATCTAGGGGAGACCCAGTACTTC
CDR3 protein: CASRADRYLGETQYF

J gene: TRBJ1-1
D gene: .
V gene: TRBV5-6
clone size: .
CDR3 DNA: TGTGCCAGCAGCTTGGGACGGCTGAACACTGAAGCTTTCTTT
CDR3 protein: CASSLGRLNTEAFF

J gene: TRBJ2-5
D gene: .
V gene: TRBV28
clone size: once
CDR3 DNA: TGTGCCAGCAGCGATCAGGGGCACGGAGAGACCCAGTACTTC
CDR3 protein: CASSDQGHGETQYF

J gene: TRBJ2-2
D gene: .
V gene: TRBV7-2
clone size: .
CDR3 DNA: TGTGCCAGCAGCTTGGTCATAGGAATCGGGGAGCTGTTTTTT
CDR3 protein: CASSLVIGIGELFF

J gene: TRBJ1-2
D gene: TRBD1
V gene: TRBV5-4
clone size: .
CDR3 DNA: TGTGCCAGCAGCGTAACTGACAGGGCAGGTACCTTC
CDR3 protein: CASSVTDRAGTF

J gene: TRBJ1-6
D gene: .
V gene: TRBV19
clone size: .
CDR3 DNA: TGTGCCAGTAGTACCACTTGGGCGAGTTCACCCCTCCACTTT
CDR3 protein: CASSTTWASSPLHF

J gene: TRBJ1-1
D gene: .
V gene: TRBV19
clone size: .
CDR3 DNA: TGTGCCAGTAGCCTTCTCCGGGACGGGAACACTGAAGCTTTCTTT
CDR3 protein: CASSLLRDGNTEAFF

J gene: TRBJ1-5
D gene: .
V gene: TRBV6-1
clone size: once
CDR3 DNA: TGTGCCAGCCTCACCGAACAGGGTAATCAGCCCCAGCATTTT
CDR3 protein: CASLTEQGNQPQHF

J gene: TRBJ1-1
D gene: TRBD1
V gene: TRBV6-1
clone size: .
CDR3 DNA: TGTGCCAGCATTGAAACAGGGGGCGCGAGCACTGAAGCTTTCTTT
CDR3 protein: CASIETGGASTEAFF

J gene: TRBJ1-4
D gene: TRBD1
V gene: TRBV18
clone size: .
CDR3 DNA: TGTGCCAGCTCGGGACAGGGTGATGAAGAAAAACTGTTTTTT
CDR3 protein: CASSGQGDEEKLFF

J gene: TRBJ1-1
D gene: TRBD1
V gene: TRBV5-4
clone size: .
CDR3 DNA: TGTGCCAGCAGACAGACAGGGGGAGGGACTGAAGCTTTCTTT
CDR3 protein: CASRQTGGGTEAFF

J gene: TRBJ1-3
D gene: .
V gene: TRBV10-2
clone size: .
CDR3 DNA: TGCGCCAGCAGTGAGTCCAGGGGTGGAAACACCATATATTTT
CDR3 protein: CASSESRGGNTIYF

J gene: TRBJ1-1
D gene: .
V gene: TRBV28
clone size: .
CDR3 DNA: TGTGCCAGCAGTTTAGTACCAGACACTGAAGCTTTCTTT
CDR3 protein: CASSLVPDTEAFF

J gene: TRBJ2-1
D gene: .
V gene: TRBV5-1
clone size: .
CDR3 DNA: TGCGCCAGCAGCTCACGGCCAGGCAATGAGCAGTTCTTC
CDR3 protein: CASSSRPGNEQFF

J gene: TRBJ2-5
D gene: .
V gene: TRBV2
clone size: once
CDR3 DNA: TGTGCCAGCAGTGGGGTCTCTTACCAAGAGACCCAGTACTTC
CDR3 protein: CASSGVSYQETQYF

J gene: TRBJ1-2
D gene: .
V gene: TRBV6-1
clone size: .
CDR3 DNA: TGTGCCAGCAGTGAAGCGCTGGGGGGGTATGGCTATGGCTACACCTTC
CDR3 protein: CASSEALGGYGYGYTF

J gene: TRBJ1-3
D gene: .
V gene: TRBV4-1
clone size: .
CDR3 DNA: TGCGCCAGCAGCCAAGATGTGTCGGATACGGGCAACACCATATATTTT
CDR3 protein: CASSQDVSDTGNTIYF

J gene: TRBJ2-7
D gene: TRBD1
V gene: TRBV29-1
clone size: .
CDR3 DNA: TGCAGCGTTGAGGGACAGGGCTACGAGCAGTACTTC
CDR3 protein: CSVEGQGYEQYF

J gene: TRBJ2-2
D gene: TRBD1
V gene: TRBV19
clone size: .
CDR3 DNA: TGTGCCAGTAGTCCGGACAGGGTTATTGGGGAGCTGTTTTTT
CDR3 protein: CASSPDRVIGELFF

J gene: TRBJ1-3
D gene: .
V gene: TRBV15
clone size: .
CDR3 DNA: TGTGCCACCAGCAGATCCCGTTCTGGAAACACCATATATTTT
CDR3 protein: CATSRSRSGNTIYF

J gene: TRBJ1-2
D gene: TRBD1
V gene: TRBV7-9
clone size: .
CDR3 DNA: TGTGCCAGCAGCTTCCAGGGGGACTATGGCTACACCTTC
CDR3 protein: CASSFQGDYGYTF

J gene: TRBJ2-3
D gene: TRBD1
V gene: TRBV5-4
clone size: .
CDR3 DNA: TGTGCCAGCAGTTACCGGGACAGGGACACAGATACGCAGTATTTT
CDR3 protein: CASSYRDRDTDTQYF

J gene: TRBJ1-1
D gene: .
V gene: TRBV6-5
clone size: .
CDR3 DNA: TGTGCCAGCAGCCCCGGACAGCGTGAAGCTTTCTTT
CDR3 protein: CASSPGQREAFF

J gene: TRBJ2-7
D gene: TRBD2
V gene: TRBV7-2
clone size: .
CDR3 DNA: TGTGCCAGCAGCTGGGAGGGAGGCACCTACGAGCAGTACTTC
CDR3 protein: CASSWEGGTYEQYF